A selection of T cell receptor beta chains follows, all from one sample in a study of blood T cell repertoires in COVID-19. The data were produced by immunoSEQ multiplex PCR, yet TCRdb's version contains in-frame clones alone and is incomplete. The table records 90,000 to 120,000 clones, about 93% of them present only once. Sequenced: peripheral blood. The receptor source for this set is a woman in her thirties with acute or convalescent COVID-19. Both conserved end residues are part of each CDR3.

v_call cdr3_aa
TRBV7-2 CASSLFRGETQYF
TRBV4-1 CASSQDPQGSYEKLFF
TRBV28 CASSFAGFVYGYTF
TRBV28 CASSVTVPTEAFF
TRBV12-2 CASRAGLAARHNEQFF
TRBV7-2 CASSPRNRWNTEAFF
TRBV29-1 CSVEDYSQARGYTF
TRBV7-9 CASSLAFAGTEAFF
TRBV18 CASSPKTGQGVGVNVLTF
TRBV6-5 CASSLPDRERQFF
TRBV6-2/TRBV6-3 CASSRLAGVQETQYF
TRBV5-1 CASSPGGLAGADTQYF
TRBV27 CASSLSSPRGSGGAYEQYF
TRBV28 CASSPHRQTYEQYF
TRBV5-5 CASSSDRGQWYEQYF
TRBV5-4 CASSLGRGTNEKLFF
TRBV28 CASSQRTGDGYTF
TRBV11-2 CASSLLGRVAFF
TRBV7-7 CASRWTSGSGELFF
TRBV6-6 CASSTRSEPGQYF
TRBV7-9 CASGGQSNQPQHF
TRBV4-3 CASSHAGIMDQGTDTQYF
TRBV11-1 CASSLALRDTEAFF
TRBV4-3 CASSHLDRDGTEAFF
TRBV12-3/TRBV12-4 CASSPAGRGGFF
TRBV15 CATSSPGRREHEQYF
TRBV5-5 CASSLRGRGEKLFF
TRBV7-2 CASSSRQGSYEQYF
TRBV3-1/TRBV3-2 CASSQGLAGYYEQFF
TRBV7-2 CASSLSPGASEQFF
TRBV28 CASSGAVSQETQYF
TRBV5-1 CASSLRGSGGARLIETQYF
TRBV18 CASSPDGTNYGYTF
TRBV20-1 CSASPRGLTEAFF
TRBV15 CATSRGGGTGELFF
TRBV28 CASTDRVSPLHF
TRBV30 CAWRQPGQDQPQHF
TRBV2 CASSEGGGNYEQYF